Listed below are T cell receptor beta chains from one sample, sequenced in a study of blood T cell repertoires in COVID-19. The method was immunoSEQ multiplex PCR; TCRdb's version includes in-frame clones alone and lacks a portion of them. The profile shows some 70,000 clones, about four fifths of them singletons. Sequencing was carried out using peripheral blood. Source of these receptors: a man aged 50-59 years with active COVID-19. Both conserved end residues are trimmed from each CDR3. Each record gives: J gene, D gene, clone size, V gene, CDR3 protein. The D gene is left open where the match is weak. Clone size appears in some rows only: once, few, many, or a class for an expanded clone.

TRBJ2-1,TRBD1,NA,TRBV3-1/TRBV3-2,ASSQGGEYRGNEQF
TRBJ2-7,TRBD1,NA,TRBV19,ARHVRDRELYEQY
TRBJ2-4,TRBD1,NA,TRBV5-1,ASSPGQGENIQY
TRBJ1-6,NA,few,TRBV5-8,ASIALRGNSPLH
TRBJ2-2,NA,NA,TRBV5-1,ASSLDRAETGELF
TRBJ1-5,NA,NA,TRBV6-5,ASRLGRDQPQH
TRBJ1-1,NA,NA,TRBV19,ASSIRAFSTEAF
TRBJ1-1,NA,few,TRBV7-8,ASSPARGQQAF
TRBJ1-5,NA,NA,TRBV7-9,ASSRAYRGGNQPQH
TRBJ2-3,TRBD1,NA,TRBV5-4,ASRHRGPVDTQY
TRBJ2-1,NA,NA,TRBV24-1,ATSAPQPWRTFTYNEQF
TRBJ1-5,TRBD1,NA,TRBV7-2,ASSRDSYQPQH
TRBJ2-6,NA,NA,TRBV9,ASSVGTGSGANVLT
TRBJ2-3,NA,few,TRBV10-2,ASSPGLSFTDTQY
TRBJ1-2,NA,once,TRBV29-1,SVVRVNGYT
TRBJ2-7,NA,once,TRBV6-2/TRBV6-3,ASSEEYGPYEQY
TRBJ1-5,NA,few,TRBV18,ASSPAGVGQSQH
TRBJ1-4,TRBD1,NA,TRBV3-1/TRBV3-2,ASSGQGERYEKLF
TRBJ1-5,NA,NA,TRBV6-9,ASSSGGGGSNQPQH
TRBJ2-2,TRBD2,once,TRBV29-1,SVGLAGEGGGELF
TRBJ1-4,TRBD1,NA,TRBV28,ASSQQGINEKLF
TRBJ2-3,TRBD2,NA,TRBV2,ASSGTSGGARGTDTQY
TRBJ2-5,NA,NA,TRBV6-5,ASRTQGSRAETQY
TRBJ1-3,NA,NA,TRBV28,ASSFTYSGNTIY
TRBJ2-2,TRBD1,NA,TRBV7-9,ASSLRGGPNTGELF
TRBJ1-2,NA,NA,TRBV5-4,ASSRGGRTSDYGYT
TRBJ1-1,NA,NA,TRBV9,ASSVGSGLRQTEAF
TRBJ2-7,NA,few,TRBV18,ASSPPIRGSYEQY
TRBJ2-2,NA,NA,TRBV5-4,ASSREALTGELF
TRBJ2-1,TRBD2,NA,TRBV10-2,ASSPTSGGAREQF
TRBJ2-3,TRBD2,NA,TRBV4-2,ASSQSSAGGASDTQY
TRBJ2-7,TRBD2,once,TRBV5-5,ASSQSGSFDYEQY
TRBJ1-1,NA,NA,TRBV9,ASSPPGGTEAF
TRBJ2-2,TRBD1,NA,TRBV7-3,ASSLLGQGTPGELF
TRBJ2-7,TRBD1,NA,TRBV5-1,ASSFTGGLSYEQY
TRBJ2-1,TRBD2,NA,TRBV6-1,ASSELAGGYNEQF
TRBJ1-3,NA,once,TRBV10-3,AISEKQGGGGTIY
TRBJ2-1,TRBD1,NA,TRBV5-8,ASSLWQGVYNEQF
TRBJ2-2,NA,NA,TRBV18,ASSPSTAGELF
TRBJ1-5,TRBD1,once,TRBV4-1,ASSPRTGNNQPQH